Described below is a single TCR beta chain sequence and its context. TCRdb independently ran MiXCR on the 5' RACE reads; one entry per CDR3 protein. The sample carries roughly 8,200 distinct CDR3 sequences, roughly 65% recorded once. Trimming took off 0 bases at V and 8 bases at J, with 11 bases between the two ends. The CDR3 is 13 residues long. Germline lookup yields CDR1 SGHRS and CDR2 YFSETQ. The J gene is TRBJ1-2, the V gene TRBV5-1; D is unresolved. The TCR sequence derives from a female donor with breast cancer. The sequenced sample consisted of tumor-infiltrating naive CD4+ T cells sorted from the breast tumor. As for subset: naive CD4+ T cells, CD4+CD45RA+CD25-. For the CDR3, the DNA is TGCGCCAGCAGCTTGGGAGCCCAGTTAGGCTACACCTTC. It encodes CASSLGAQLGYTF.